Following are 16 T cell receptor beta chains from one sample sequenced in a study of blood T cells in healthy people across ages. A sample-barcoded 5' primer and a J-beta primer mix were used in a second PCR of roughly 7 to 11 cycles. TCRdb itself ran the 5' RACE reads through MiXCR, one entry per CDR3 protein. The sample gives about 700,000 distinct CDR3 sequences, roughly 32% of which show up once; 15% is in the top ten. The sample comprised blood. The receptors stem from a woman older than 75 in good health.

In its sample, this clonotype was seen many times. The J gene is TRBJ2-5, the V gene TRBV18; D uncertain. V lost 8 bases and J lost 2, with 12 bases in between. Germline V lookup: CDR1 KGHSH, CDR2 LQKENI. The CDR3 is made up of 13 amino acids. CDR3 in amino acids: CASSPGRQETQYF. The CDR3 region has the DNA TGTGCCAGCAGCCCCGGAAGACAAGAGACCCAGTACTTC.

The chain employs TRBV13 and TRBJ2-5, with D possibly being TRBD2 (5 bases). The J call is doubtful: the DNA matches TRBJ2-7 better. This CDR3 contains 15 residues. From germline, CDR1 is PRHDT and CDR2 FYEKMQ (reference sequence). The CDR3, as DNA: TGTGCCAGCAGCTTAGATCTCGGGAACCGGTACGAGCAGTACTTC. Its translation: CASSLDLGNRYEQYF.

The chain is built from TRBV30 and TRBJ1-1; D is perhaps TRBD1 (6 bases). From germline, CDR1 is GTSNPN and CDR2 SVGIG (reference sequence). The CDR3 has 14 amino acids. V shed 2 bases and J shed 5 bases, with 15 bases lying between them. CDR3 nucleotide sequence: TGTGCCTGGAGTAAAAGGGGGAGGAATACTGAAGCTTTCTTT. Encoded protein: CAWSKRGRNTEAFF.

The table lists this clonotype with many counts. The chain joins TRBV27 to TRBJ1-2; the match to TRBD1 covers 8 bases. This CDR3 contains 14 residues. Germline values: CDR1 MNHEY, CDR2 SMNVEV (reference sequence). V lost 6 bases and J lost 4; bases outside the gene matches: 7. This CDR3 is CASRSTGEGYGYTF. In nucleotides, the CDR3 is TGTGCCAGCAGATCGACAGGGGAGGGCTATGGCTACACCTTC.

Only a few counts were recorded for this clonotype. CDR3 region: CASSLDAVGGELFF. CDR3 coding DNA: TGCGCCAGCAGCTTGGATGCGGTTGGCGGGGAGCTGTTTTTT. The chain couples TRBV5-1 to TRBJ2-2; no firm D call. V lost 0 bases to trimming and J lost 7 bases, with 10 bases between them. CDR3 length: 14 residues. Germline CDR1 reads SGHRS; CDR2 reads YFSETQ.

The chain employs TRBV27 and TRBJ2-1; D might be TRBD1 (6 bases). Trimming took off 6 bases at V and 4 bases at J, with 19 bases between the two ends. CDR3 length: 16 amino acids. CDR1 MNHEY and CDR2 SMNVEV come from the germline V gene (reference sequence). The CDR3 sequence is CASRPQGPSLYNEQFF. CDR3 in DNA: TGTGCCAGCAGACCTCAGGGGCCCTCACTTTACAATGAGCAGTTCTTC.

This clonotype was counted many times. This chain links TRBV15 with TRBJ2-3; D assignment may be TRBD1 or TRBD2 (5 bases each). This CDR3 is 15 amino acids long. V lost 5 bases and J 2 bases, leaving 14 bases between the germline ends. CDR1 and CDR2 (germline): LNHNV, YYDKDF (reference sequence). CDR3 DNA sequence: TGTGCCACCAGCGCCTTGGGGGTTATCACAGATACGCAGTATTTT. Amino acids: CATSALGVITDTQYF.

This clonotype was recorded once. The rearrangement links TRBV30 to TRBJ2-1, with no clear D. This CDR3 is built from 11 residues. Germline V gene lookup returns CDR1 GTSNPN and CDR2 SVGIG (reference sequence). V was cut by 4 bases and J by 10 bases, with 11 bases left in between. CDR3 loop: CAWMWAGEQFF. Written as DNA, the CDR3 is TGTGCCTGGATGTGGGCAGGAGAGCAGTTCTTC.

This chain connects TRBV7-2 to TRBJ2-7; perhaps TRBD2 as D (7 bases). The V end lost 6 bases, the J end lost 6 bases, and 12 bases lay between the germline ends. Germline CDR1 reads SGHTA; CDR2 reads FQGNSA. CDR3 length: 12 residues. The CDR3 DNA sequence: TGTGCCAGCAGTTGGGGGGGCAGCGAGCAGTACTTC. Protein sequence: CASSWGGSEQYF.

This clonotype was seen repeatedly, ten times or more. V gene TRBV6-1 combines with J gene TRBJ1-4, with 7 nucleotides matching TRBD1. The germline CDR1 and CDR2 sequences are MNHNS and SASEGT. CDR3 length equals 15 residues. With V trimmed by 6 bases and J by 7 bases, 11 bases remained unmatched. Written as DNA, the CDR3 is TGTGCCAGCAGCGACGACAGGGAAATCTTTGAAAAACTGTTTTTT. This encodes CASSDDREIFEKLFF.

A few counts support this clonotype. The V call is TRBV6-2 or TRBV6-3, the J call TRBJ2-1; D gene uncertain. Germline V lookup: CDR1 MNHEY, CDR2 SVGEGT. Deletions cut 6 bases from V and 10 bases from J, with 10 bases between. CDR3 size: 11 residues. Written as DNA, the CDR3 is TGTGCCAGCAGCGCTAGTGGCGAGCAGTTCTTC. Its translation is CASSASGEQFF.

This clonotype was recorded at least ten times. The J gene is TRBJ2-3, the V gene TRBV7-2; TRBD2 matches at 8 bases. The germline V gene has CDR1 SGHTA and CDR2 FQGNSA. This CDR3 region has 18 residues. The junction had 14 bases not matched to a gene; V was cut back by 0 bases and J by 6 bases. The CDR3 loop reads CASSLAMVAGGPWDTQYF. The CDR3 DNA reads TGTGCCAGCAGCTTAGCGATGGTGGCGGGGGGCCCCTGGGATACGCAGTATTTT.

The genes are TRBV28 and TRBJ1-1; no clear D. Trimming took 5 bases from V and 3 from J, leaving 13 bases between them. CDR3 length equals 14 residues. Germline CDR1 reads MDHEN; CDR2 reads SYDVKM. The CDR3 protein is CASSKLRDHTEAFF. The CDR3 DNA sequence: TGTGCCAGCAGTAAACTTAGAGATCACACTGAAGCTTTCTTT. Combining the CDR3 with reference TRBV28 and TRBJ1-1 gives the whole variable domain DVKVTQSSRYLVKRTGEKVFLECVQDMDHENMFWYRQDPGLGLRLIYFSYDVKMKEKGDIPEGYSVSREKKERFSLILESASTNQTSMYLCASSKLRDHTEAFFGQGTRLTVV.

In this sample, this clonotype turned up a few times. The junction departs from germline at one end; a sequencing error may be responsible. The gene calls are TRBV30 and TRBJ2-7; the D gene is possibly TRBD2 (5 bases). The germline gives CDR1 GTSNPN, CDR2 SVGIG (reference sequence). The CDR3 is 14 residues long. The CDR3 here is CDWSRGSLSYEQYF. The CDR3, as DNA: TGTGACTGGAGCCGAGGGTCGTTGTCCTACGAGCAGTACTTC.

The V and J genes are TRBV4-2 and TRBJ2-3, with 7 nucleotides matching TRBD2. The V gene end was trimmed by 0 bases and the J gene end by 0 bases; junction bases not matched to a gene: 6. CDR3 length: 17 amino acids. Per germline, CDR1 LGHNA and CDR2 YNFKEQ. DNA of the CDR3: TGTGCCAGCAGCCAAGATGGCACGGGGGGTAGCACAGATACGCAGTATTTT. Encoded protein: CASSQDGTGGSTDTQYF.

V is TRBV6-2 or TRBV6-3 and J is TRBJ2-5; perhaps TRBD1 as D (6 bases). CDR3 length equals 16 residues. Germline V gene lookup returns CDR1 MNHEY and CDR2 SVGEGT. V lost 5 bases to trimming and J lost 5 bases, with 21 bases between them. For the CDR3, the DNA is TGTGCCAGCAGTCCTAGACAGGCAGACCCTATGGAGACCCAGTACTTC. It codes for CASSPRQADPMETQYF.